The 9 T cell receptor beta chains below all came from one sample that was sequenced in a study of shared clonotypes between healthy human individuals. This table comes from immunoSEQ multiplex PCR, and its TCRdb copy is limited to in-frame clones, with some not included. The data show roughly 700,000 clones, roughly 87% seen once. Sequenced sample: memory CD8+ T cells from PBMCs. Specified subset: CD45RO+ cells pooled with CCR7-negative TemRA cells. These receptors were taken from a man between 18 and 35 years old in good health. Some clones in this sample may be carry-over from other donors' samples.

Ten or more counts support this clone. V usage is TRBV2 and J usage is TRBJ2-7; D is tentatively TRBD1 or TRBD2 (5 bases each). The CDR3 runs to 14 residues. Germline CDR1 and CDR2: SNHLY and FYNNEI. V lost 3 bases and J lost 3, with 12 bases in between. The CDR3 DNA sequence: TGTGCCAGCAGTGACCCGGGGACGGGCTACGAGCAGTACTTC. Protein sequence: CASSDPGTGYEQYF.

The rearrangement links TRBV7-2 to TRBJ1-1; D perhaps matches TRBD1 (5 bases). V was pared by 4 bases and J by 4 bases, with 19 bases between. The CDR3 sequence is 16 residues long. Germline V lookup: CDR1 SGHTA, CDR2 FQGNSA. The CDR3 nucleotides are TGTGCCAGCAGCTCTCCCGGCGGGGGTTCTTTCACTGAAGCTTTCTTT. It is translated as CASSSPGGGSFTEAFF.

V and J are TRBV9 and TRBJ1-1; 7 bases agree with TRBD1. There are 14 residues in the CDR3. Unmatched junction bases numbered 4, after V lost 4 bases and J lost 1 base. Germline V gene data show CDR1 as SGDLS and CDR2 as YYNGEE. The CDR3 reads CASSRDRENTEAFF. In DNA form, the CDR3 reads TGTGCCAGCAGCAGGGACAGAGAGAACACTGAAGCTTTCTTT.

As concerns this clone: This same CDR3 is encoded by further DNA sequences in the sample. V usage is TRBV7-9 and J usage is TRBJ1-2; D gene uncertain. Germline V gene sequence: CDR1 SEHNR, CDR2 FQNEAQ (reference sequence). Between the trimmed V and J ends, which lost 3 bases and 0 bases, there was a span of 8 bases. This CDR3 is 14 amino acids long. CDR3 amino acids: CASSFPGPNYGYTF. The CDR3 nucleotides read TGTGCCAGCAGCTTTCCGGGTCCTAACTATGGCTACACCTTC.

The chain carries TRBV9 and TRBJ2-1, with TRBD2 matching over 7 bases. The germline gives CDR1 SGDLS, CDR2 YYNGEE. V lost 4 bases and J lost 7; bases outside the gene matches: 8. CDR3 size: 14 residues. The CDR3 coding sequence is TGTGCCAGCAGCTCCCTCTCTAGCGGAAATGAGCAGTTCTTC. Residues: CASSSLSSGNEQFF.

The chain joins TRBV7-9 to TRBJ2-3; D unresolved. The CDR3 length is 13 residues. V was cut by 2 bases and J by 5 bases, with 8 bases left in between. Germline CDR1 SEHNR, CDR2 FQNEAQ (reference sequence). CDR3 in amino acids: CASSLILGDTQYF. For the CDR3, the DNA is TGTGCCAGCAGCTTAATCCTCGGAGATACGCAGTATTTT.

The chain recombines TRBV28 with TRBJ1-2, with D perhaps TRBD1 (5 bases). The CDR3 loop spans 13 amino acids. CDR1 MDHEN and CDR2 SYDVKM come from the germline V gene. Trimming removed 5 bases at V and 2 bases at J, with 9 bases between. The CDR3 DNA sequence: TGTGCCAGCAGTCAGGACACAAACTATGGCTACACCTTC. As protein: CASSQDTNYGYTF.

The chain joins TRBV7-7 to TRBJ2-3, with a possible D match to TRBD2 (6 bases). Per germline, CDR1 SSHAT and CDR2 FNYEAQ (reference sequence). This CDR3 is built from 16 residues. V shed 1 base and J shed 0 bases, with 11 bases lying between them. The CDR3 region has the DNA TGTGCCAGCAGCTTAGAAGTGGGGACTAGCACAGATACGCAGTATTTT. Translating it yields CASSLEVGTSTDTQYF.

The chain carries TRBV7-9 and TRBJ2-7; 8 nucleotides agree with TRBD1. Germline V CDR1 and CDR2: SEHNR, FQNEAQ (reference sequence). Trimming at V came to 5 bases and at J to 2 bases, leaving 11 bases not matched to a gene. The CDR3 spans 16 residues. For the CDR3, the DNA is TGTGCCAGCAGCCAAGAGAGGCCAGGGGGCCCCTACGAGCAGTACTTC. Its translation is CASSQERPGGPYEQYF.